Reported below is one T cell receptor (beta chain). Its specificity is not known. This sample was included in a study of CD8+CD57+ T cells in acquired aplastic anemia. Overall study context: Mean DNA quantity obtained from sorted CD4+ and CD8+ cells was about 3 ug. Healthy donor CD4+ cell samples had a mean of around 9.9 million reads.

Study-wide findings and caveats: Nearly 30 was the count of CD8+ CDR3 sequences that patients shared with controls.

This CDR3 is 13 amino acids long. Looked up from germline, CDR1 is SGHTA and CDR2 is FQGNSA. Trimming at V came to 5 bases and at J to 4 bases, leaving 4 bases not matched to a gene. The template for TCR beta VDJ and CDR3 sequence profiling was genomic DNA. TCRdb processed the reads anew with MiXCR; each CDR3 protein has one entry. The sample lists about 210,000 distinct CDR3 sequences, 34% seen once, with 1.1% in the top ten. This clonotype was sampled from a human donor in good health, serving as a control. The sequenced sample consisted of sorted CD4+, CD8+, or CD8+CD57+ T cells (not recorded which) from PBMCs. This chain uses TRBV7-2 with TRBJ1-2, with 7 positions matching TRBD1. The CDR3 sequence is CASSIDRAYGYTF. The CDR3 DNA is TGTGCCAGCAGCATAGACAGGGCCTATGGCTACACCTTC.